The T cell receptor (beta chain) described here comes from a study of Ad26.COV2.S vaccination and SARS-CoV-2 variants. Study-wide results and limits: Reportedly, spike-specific CD8+ and CD4+ T cell responses achieved substantial breadth once vaccination had taken place.

Produced via immunoSEQ multiplex PCR; TCRdb's table is partial and in-frame only. The sample lists under 95,000 clones, approximately 77% seen once, with roughly 15% in the top ten. In regard to this clone: Its specificity is unknown.

This specimen consisted of peripheral blood, obtained after recovery from COVID-19. The TCR sequence derives from a human donor who had recovered from COVID-19.

The CDR3 region has the DNA TGTGCCAGCAGCACAGGGACTAGCGGGAGTGCAGATACGCAGTATTTT. Protein product: CASSTGTSGSADTQYF. The gene calls are TRBV9 and TRBJ2-3, with 14 bases lining up with TRBD2. From germline, CDR1 is SGDLS and CDR2 YYNGEE. V was pared by 4 bases and J by 4 bases, with 5 bases of the junction left unmatched. The CDR3 length is 16 residues.